This T cell receptor (beta chain) was sequenced during a study of early T cells in non-severe SARS-CoV-2 infection (dated by TCRdb to the early 2020s). Study-wide context: Because TCR sequencing was done on bulk RNA from unsorted whole blood, the alpha and beta chains could not be paired.

This was a case-control study nested in a cohort of healthcare workers in London, UK, who had nasopharyngeal swab PCR tests and blood samples taken every week. Healthcare workers were recruited during the week of the UK lockdown, between 23 and 31 March 2020, and followed weekly for up to roughly 15 weeks. Libraries were made using 5' RACE. TCRdb names NextSeq 500 as the instrument used. In the TCR library protocol, unique molecular identifiers were attached to individual cDNA molecules to correct for PCR bias and sequencing error. Both TCR alpha and beta chains were sequenced, and tight co-correlation was observed between alpha and beta sequence abundances in each sample. Processing in the source paper ran as follows. V gene, J gene and CDR3 annotation of TCR sequences was performed with Decombinator V4. Expanded TCRs were defined as changing significantly between any two time points under a Poisson model with p below 0.0001. TCR abundances were normalised to the total number of TCRs sequenced per sample and were expressed as counts per million. MAIT TCRs were defined by TRAV1-2 paired with TRAJ12, TRAJ20 or TRAJ33, and iNKT TCRs by TRAV10 paired with TRAJ18. VDJdb, accessed 1 November 2021, was searched for CMV, EBV and SARS-CoV-2 annotated TCRs, with TCRs annotated for multiple antigens excluded. The public reads were reprocessed in TCRdb via fastp at Q25 and MiXCR, keeping in-frame beta chains. Duplicate CDR3 protein sequences are folded into a single record with the most common DNA and genes. In this record, the V and J calls reflect TCRdb's handling and not the investigators' own analysis. The sample table lists about 50,000 distinct CDR3 sequences, 5% to 5.5% of them with a count of one. The ten largest clones represent approximately 5.6% of the sample.

This clonotype was observed at least ten times. It lacks a known antigen. The input lacks base qualities; no much larger clone sits a single base away. At the junction V is shortened by 5 bases and J by 5 bases; bases outside the gene matches: 5. The CDR3 covers 13 residues, taking in both the cysteine and the phenylalanine. Kept here is only the CDR3 DNA, which spans 39 bases and is read in frame from base 1. CDR1 is given as DFQATT and CDR2 as SNEGSKA, both from the germline V gene (reference sequence). Study-level results and caveats: VDJdb matching was skewed toward anti-spike CD8 responses and likely underestimated virus-specific expansions, missing private and CD4 specificities.

The TCR sequence derives from an adult who was a healthcare worker with PCR-confirmed SARS-CoV-2 infection or an uninfected control (not recorded which). The input for sequencing was whole blood, taken at baseline. This sequence uses TRBV20-1 and TRBJ1-2, with 10 bases aligning to TRBD1. The CDR3 protein is CSAVPGQGYGYTF. In nucleotide form, the sequence is TGCAGTGCTGTACCGGGACAGGGGTATGGCTACACCTTC.